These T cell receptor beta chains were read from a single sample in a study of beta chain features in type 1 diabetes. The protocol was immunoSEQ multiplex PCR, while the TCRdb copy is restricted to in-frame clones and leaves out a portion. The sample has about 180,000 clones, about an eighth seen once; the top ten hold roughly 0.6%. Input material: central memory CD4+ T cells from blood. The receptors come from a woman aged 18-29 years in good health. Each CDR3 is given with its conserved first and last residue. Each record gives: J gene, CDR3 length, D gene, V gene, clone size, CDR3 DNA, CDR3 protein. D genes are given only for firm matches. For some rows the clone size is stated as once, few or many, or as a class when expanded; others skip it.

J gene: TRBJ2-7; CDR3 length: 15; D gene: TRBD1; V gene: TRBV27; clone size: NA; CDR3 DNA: TGTGCCAGCACCCGAACCGGGACAGGCTCCTACGAGCAGTACTTC; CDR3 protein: CASTRTGTGSYEQYF
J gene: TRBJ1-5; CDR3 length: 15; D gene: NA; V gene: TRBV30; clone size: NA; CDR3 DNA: TGTGCCTGGAGTAGGACGGGAGGGTATAATCAGCCCCAGCATTTT; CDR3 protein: CAWSRTGGYNQPQHF
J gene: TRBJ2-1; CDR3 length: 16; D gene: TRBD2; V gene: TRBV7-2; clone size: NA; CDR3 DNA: TGTGCCAGCAGCTTAAGCCGTGGCGGGAGTTACAATGAGCAGTTCTTC; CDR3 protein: CASSLSRGGSYNEQFF
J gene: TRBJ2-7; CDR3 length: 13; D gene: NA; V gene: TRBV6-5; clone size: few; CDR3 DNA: TGTGCCAGCAGTTCCCAAAGGCCAGGGGTTCGGTACTTC; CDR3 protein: CASSSQRPGVRYF
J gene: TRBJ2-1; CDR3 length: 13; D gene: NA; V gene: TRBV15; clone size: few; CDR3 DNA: TGTGCCACCAGCAGGATACAGGGCGATGAGCAGTTCTTC; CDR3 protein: CATSRIQGDEQFF
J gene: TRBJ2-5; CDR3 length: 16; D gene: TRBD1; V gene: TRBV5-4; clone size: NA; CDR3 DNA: TGTGCCAGCAGCTATCCCACCGGACAGGGCCAAGAGACCCAGTACTTC; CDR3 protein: CASSYPTGQGQETQYF
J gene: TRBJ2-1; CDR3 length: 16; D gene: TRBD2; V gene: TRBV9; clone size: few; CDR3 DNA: TGTGCCAGCAGCGCCCCGGGACTAGCGGGAGTGGGTGAGCAGTTCTTC; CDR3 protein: CASSAPGLAGVGEQFF
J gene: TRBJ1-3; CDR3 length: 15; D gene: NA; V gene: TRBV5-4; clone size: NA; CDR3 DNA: TGTGCCAGCAGCGCTGGCGGAGTGTCTGGAAACACCATATATTTT; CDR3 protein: CASSAGGVSGNTIYF
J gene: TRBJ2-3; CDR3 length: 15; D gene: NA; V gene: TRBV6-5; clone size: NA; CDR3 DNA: TGTGCCAGCAGTGCGGGCGGACCTAGCACAGATACGCAGTATTTT; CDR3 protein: CASSAGGPSTDTQYF
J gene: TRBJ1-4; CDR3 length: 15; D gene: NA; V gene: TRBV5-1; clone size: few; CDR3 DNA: TGCGCCAGCAGCTTGGGCAGTGCAACTAATGAAAAACTGTTTTTT; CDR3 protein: CASSLGSATNEKLFF
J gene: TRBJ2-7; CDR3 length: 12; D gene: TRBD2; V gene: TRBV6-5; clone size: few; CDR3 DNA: TGTGCCAGCAGTTCGAACGGACTAGCACGGGACTTC; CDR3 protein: CASSSNGLARDF
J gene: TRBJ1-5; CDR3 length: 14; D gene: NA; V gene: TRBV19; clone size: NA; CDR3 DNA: TGTGCCAGTAGTCTAAAACAGGGAATTCAGCCCCAGCATTTT; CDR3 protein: CASSLKQGIQPQHF
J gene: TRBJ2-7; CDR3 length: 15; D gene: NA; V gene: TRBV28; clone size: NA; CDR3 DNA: TGTGCCAGCAGGGTAAGGGGCACCCCAGCCTACGAGCAGTACTTC; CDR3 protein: CASRVRGTPAYEQYF
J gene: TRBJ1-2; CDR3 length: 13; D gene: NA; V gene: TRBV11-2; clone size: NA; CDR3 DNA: TGTGCCAGCAGCTCAACGGTCGGCTATGGCTACACCTTC; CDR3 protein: CASSSTVGYGYTF
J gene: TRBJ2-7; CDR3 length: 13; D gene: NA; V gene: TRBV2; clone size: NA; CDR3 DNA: TGTGCCAGCAGTGGACAGACCCCCTACGAGCAGTACTTC; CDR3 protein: CASSGQTPYEQYF
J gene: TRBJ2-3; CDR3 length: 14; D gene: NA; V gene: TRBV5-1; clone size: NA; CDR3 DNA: TGCGCCAGCAGCCAGGGGCGGGTCACAGATACGCAGTATTTT; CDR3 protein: CASSQGRVTDTQYF
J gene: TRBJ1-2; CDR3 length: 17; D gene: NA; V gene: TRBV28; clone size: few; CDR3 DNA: TGTGCCAGCACCCCCGAGCTCCCGAACCAGCGGGGCTATGGCTACACCTTC; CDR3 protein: CASTPELPNQRGYGYTF
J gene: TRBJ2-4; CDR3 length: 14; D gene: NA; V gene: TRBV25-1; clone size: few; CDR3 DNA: TGTGCCAGCAGTGAGGCGGTAGCCAAAAACATTCAGTACTTC; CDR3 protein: CASSEAVAKNIQYF
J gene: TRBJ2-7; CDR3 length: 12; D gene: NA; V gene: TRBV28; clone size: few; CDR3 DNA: TGTGCCAGCAGTTTATCCAGCTACGAGCAGTACTTC; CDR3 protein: CASSLSSYEQYF
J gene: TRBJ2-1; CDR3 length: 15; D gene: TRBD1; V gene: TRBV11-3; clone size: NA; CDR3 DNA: TGTGCCAGCAGCTCGCAAAGGGACAGGCCTAATGAGCAGTTCTTC; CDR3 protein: CASSSQRDRPNEQFF
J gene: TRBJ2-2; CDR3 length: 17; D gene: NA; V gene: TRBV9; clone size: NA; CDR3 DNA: TGTGCCAGCAGCGTAGGGGATAGGACGACAGCCACCGGGGAGCTGTTTTTT; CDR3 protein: CASSVGDRTTATGELFF
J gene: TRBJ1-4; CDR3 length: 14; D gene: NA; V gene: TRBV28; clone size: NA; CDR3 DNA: TGTGCCAGCAGTCACGCGGGGTTTAATGAAAAACTGTTTTTT; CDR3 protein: CASSHAGFNEKLFF
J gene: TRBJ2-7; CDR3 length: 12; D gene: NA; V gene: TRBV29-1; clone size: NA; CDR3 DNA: TGCAGCGTTGGGTGGACAGCGTACGAGCAGTACTTC; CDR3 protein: CSVGWTAYEQYF
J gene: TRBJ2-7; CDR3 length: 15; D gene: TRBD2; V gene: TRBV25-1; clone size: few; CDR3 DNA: TGTGCCAGCAGTGGGCAATGGAGCGGGAGCTACGAGCAGTACTTC; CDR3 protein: CASSGQWSGSYEQYF
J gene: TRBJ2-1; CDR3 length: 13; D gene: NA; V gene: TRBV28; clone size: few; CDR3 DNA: TGTGCCAGCAGTCTCCTTACTACGAATGAGCAGTTCTTC; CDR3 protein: CASSLLTTNEQFF
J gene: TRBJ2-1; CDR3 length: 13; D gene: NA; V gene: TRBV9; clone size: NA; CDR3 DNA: TGTGCCAGCAGCGCCCGAGAGGTCGGTGAGCAGTTCTTC; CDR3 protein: CASSAREVGEQFF
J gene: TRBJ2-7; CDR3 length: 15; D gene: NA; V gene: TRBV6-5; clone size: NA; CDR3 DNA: TGTGCCAGCAGTTACTCGTTCGACAGGCTCTACGAGCAGTACTTC; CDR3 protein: CASSYSFDRLYEQYF
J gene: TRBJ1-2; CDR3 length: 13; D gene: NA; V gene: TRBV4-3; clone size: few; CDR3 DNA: TGCGCCAGCAGCCGTACAGGCAACTATGGCTACACCTTC; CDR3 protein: CASSRTGNYGYTF
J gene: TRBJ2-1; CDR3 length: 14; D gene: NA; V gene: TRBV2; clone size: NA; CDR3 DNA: TGTGCCAGCCTCCGGGATTCCTCCTACAATGAGCAGTTCTTC; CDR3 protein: CASLRDSSYNEQFF
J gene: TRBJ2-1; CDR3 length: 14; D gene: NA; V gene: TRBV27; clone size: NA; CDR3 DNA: TGTGCCAGCAGTTACAGGTCGTCCTACAATGAGCAGTTCTTC; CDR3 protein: CASSYRSSYNEQFF
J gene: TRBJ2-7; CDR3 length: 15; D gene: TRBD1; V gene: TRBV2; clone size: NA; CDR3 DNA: TGTGCCAGCAGTTCGGACAGGGTACTAGTTGGCGAGCAGTACTTC; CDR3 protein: CASSSDRVLVGEQYF
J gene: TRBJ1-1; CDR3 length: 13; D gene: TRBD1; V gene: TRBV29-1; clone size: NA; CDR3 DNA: TGCAGCGTTGACCCGGACAGGAAAACTGAAGCTTTCTTT; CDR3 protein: CSVDPDRKTEAFF
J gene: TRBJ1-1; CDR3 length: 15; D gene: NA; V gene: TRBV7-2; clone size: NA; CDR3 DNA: TGTGCCAGCAGCCCCAGGTTACAGATGAACACTGAAGCTTTCTTT; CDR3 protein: CASSPRLQMNTEAFF
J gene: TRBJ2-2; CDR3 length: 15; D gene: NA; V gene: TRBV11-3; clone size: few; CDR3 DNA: TGTGCCAGCAGCTCCTTATACAGGAACACCGGGGAGCTGTTTTTT; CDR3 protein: CASSSLYRNTGELFF
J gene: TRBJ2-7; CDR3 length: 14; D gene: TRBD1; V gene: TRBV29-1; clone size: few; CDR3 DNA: TGCAGCGTTGTGGGACAGGGTGGATCCTACGAGCAGTACTTC; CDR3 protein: CSVVGQGGSYEQYF
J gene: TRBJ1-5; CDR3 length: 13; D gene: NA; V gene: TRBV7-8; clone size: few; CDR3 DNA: TGTGCCAGCAGCTTAGACGGAGTCAAGTCCCAGCATTTT; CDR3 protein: CASSLDGVKSQHF
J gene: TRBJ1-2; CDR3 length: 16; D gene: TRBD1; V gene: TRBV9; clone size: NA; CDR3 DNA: TGTGCCAGCAGCTTAGGACAGGGCGCCACTAACTATGGCTACACCTTC; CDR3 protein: CASSLGQGATNYGYTF
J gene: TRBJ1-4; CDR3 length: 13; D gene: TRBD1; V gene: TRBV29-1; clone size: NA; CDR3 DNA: TGCAGCGTTGAAAGGGCAGGGGGTGAAAAACTGTTTTTT; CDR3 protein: CSVERAGGEKLFF
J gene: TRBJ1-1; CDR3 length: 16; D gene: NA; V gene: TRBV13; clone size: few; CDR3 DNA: TGTGCCAGCAGACGACTACCGACAGGCGCGGACACTGAAGCTTTCTTT; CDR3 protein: CASRRLPTGADTEAFF
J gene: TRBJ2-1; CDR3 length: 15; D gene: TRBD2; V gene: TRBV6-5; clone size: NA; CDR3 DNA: TGTGCCAGCACCTTCGGGGGGGCCGGGTACAATGAGCAGTTCTTC; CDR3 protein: CASTFGGAGYNEQFF
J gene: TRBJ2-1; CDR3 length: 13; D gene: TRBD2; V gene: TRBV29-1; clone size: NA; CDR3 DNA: TGCAGCGTTCGCGGGAGTTCACACAATGAGCAGTTCTTC; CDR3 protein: CSVRGSSHNEQFF
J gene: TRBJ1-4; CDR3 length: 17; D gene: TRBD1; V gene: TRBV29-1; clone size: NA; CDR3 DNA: TGCAGCGACGTTGACAGGGGGCAAATCAACCGTAATGAAAAACTGTTTTTT; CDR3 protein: CSDVDRGQINRNEKLFF
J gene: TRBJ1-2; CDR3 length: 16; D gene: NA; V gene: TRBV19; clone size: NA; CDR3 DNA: TGTGCCAGTAGCTCCCCTCGCGACATTCGGACGAGGGGGTACACCTTC; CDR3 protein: CASSSPRDIRTRGYTF
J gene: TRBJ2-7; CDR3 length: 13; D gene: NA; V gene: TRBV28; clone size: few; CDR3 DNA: TGTGCCAGCAGTTCCGAGAGCCCCTACGAGCAGTACTTC; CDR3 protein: CASSSESPYEQYF
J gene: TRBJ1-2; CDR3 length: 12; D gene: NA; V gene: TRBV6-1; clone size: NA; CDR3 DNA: TGTGCCAGCAGTGAATACAGTTATGGCTACACCTTC; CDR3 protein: CASSEYSYGYTF
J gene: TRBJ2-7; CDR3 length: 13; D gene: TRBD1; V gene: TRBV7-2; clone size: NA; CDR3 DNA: TGTGCCAGCAGCTTAAGACAGGGTTATGAGCAGTACTTC; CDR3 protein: CASSLRQGYEQYF
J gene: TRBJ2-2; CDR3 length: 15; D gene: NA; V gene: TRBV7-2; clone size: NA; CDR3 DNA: TGTGCCAGCAGCTTAGGGCCAGCGAACACCGGGGAGCTGTTTTTT; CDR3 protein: CASSLGPANTGELFF
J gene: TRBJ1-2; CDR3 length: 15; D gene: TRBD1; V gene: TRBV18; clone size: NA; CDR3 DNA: TGTGCCAGCTCACCACCCCGGGACAGGGCCTATGGCTACACCTTC; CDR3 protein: CASSPPRDRAYGYTF
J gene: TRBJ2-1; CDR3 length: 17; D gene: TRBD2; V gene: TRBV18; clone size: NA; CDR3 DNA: TGTGCCAGCTCACTAGGGTCCGGGACTAGACGATACAATGAGCAGTTCTTC; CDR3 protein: CASSLGSGTRRYNEQFF
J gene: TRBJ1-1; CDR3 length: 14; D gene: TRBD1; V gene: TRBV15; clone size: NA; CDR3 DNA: TGTGCCACCAGCAGTAACAGGGGAACAACTGAAGCTTTCTTT; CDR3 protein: CATSSNRGTTEAFF
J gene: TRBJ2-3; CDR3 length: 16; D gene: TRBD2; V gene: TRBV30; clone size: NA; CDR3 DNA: TGTGCCTGGAGTGTACGGTCTAGCGGGATAGCAGATACGCAGTATTTT; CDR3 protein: CAWSVRSSGIADTQYF
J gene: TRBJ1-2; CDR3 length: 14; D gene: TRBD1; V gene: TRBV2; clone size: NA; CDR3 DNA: TGTGCCAGCACTAAGGGAGACAGGGCTGACGGCTACACCTTC; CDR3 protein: CASTKGDRADGYTF